The source of this TCR beta chain is a study of T-cell memory formation after mild COVID-19. About the research overall: The TCR clusters were mostly specific to one donor.

TCRdb reprocessed the 5' RACE reads via MiXCR and lists one record per CDR3 protein. The table records 160,000 or so distinct CDR3 sequences, around a third of them present only once. Germline-derived CDR1 and CDR2 are SEHNR and FQNEAQ (reference sequence). V lost 5 bases and J lost 5, with 24 bases in between. CDR3 length equals 17 residues. Study findings and constraints: The study found contracting CD4+ clones mainly in CM and EM and contracting CD8+ clones in EMRA. Some responding clones appeared in pre-infection memory, suggesting cross-reactive memory joined.

In the case of this clonotype: The antigen is undetermined.

This chain uses TRBV7-9 with TRBJ2-5; D is unclear. The sample taken for sequencing was PBMCs or a T cell subset sorted from them (not recorded which). The sequence was collected from an adult woman who had mild COVID-19 (a few samples of this study predate the infection). Cell type and time point are not known. In DNA, the CDR3 is TGTGCCAGCAGCGCCCCGAGCAGCCTCATTGGAGTTGAGACCCAGTACTTC. Amino acids: CASSAPSSLIGVETQYF. Drawing the rest from reference TRBV7-9 and TRBJ2-5, the complete variable domain is DTGVSQNPRHKITKRGQNVTFRCDPISEHNRLYWYRQTLGQGPEFLTYFQNEAQLEKSRLLSDRFSAERPKGSFSTLEIQRTEQGDSAMYLCASSAPSSLIGVETQYFGPGTRLLVL.